These T cell receptor beta chains were read from a single sample in a study of blood T cell repertoires in COVID-19. The protocol was immunoSEQ multiplex PCR, while the TCRdb copy is restricted to in-frame clones and leaves out a portion. The table shows under 150,000 clones, with 79% occurring only once. The sequencing sample was made of peripheral blood. These receptors came from a man over 45 with active or convalescent COVID-19. Each CDR3 is given without its conserved first and last residue. Each record gives: J gene, V gene, CDR3 protein.

j_call: TRBJ2-7; v_call: TRBV4-1; cdr3_aa: ASSQRGPELAGSYEQY
j_call: TRBJ1-4; v_call: TRBV12-3/TRBV12-4; cdr3_aa: ASSFVGVEKLF
j_call: TRBJ2-3; v_call: TRBV10-1; cdr3_aa: ASSPHGVLLHSTDTQY
j_call: TRBJ2-5; v_call: TRBV5-4; cdr3_aa: ASSPAGAPRETQY
j_call: TRBJ1-1; v_call: TRBV29-1; cdr3_aa: SVLTLNTEAF
j_call: TRBJ2-7; v_call: TRBV4-1; cdr3_aa: ASSQDRGSSLHEQY
j_call: TRBJ1-3; v_call: TRBV28; cdr3_aa: ASSFTESGNTIY
j_call: TRBJ2-2; v_call: TRBV19; cdr3_aa: ASSLQGSGELF
j_call: TRBJ1-2; v_call: TRBV24-1; cdr3_aa: ATSDLRGGPYGYT
j_call: TRBJ2-5; v_call: TRBV11-3; cdr3_aa: ASSPDSRETQY
j_call: TRBJ1-4; v_call: TRBV2; cdr3_aa: ASGSTGGLNEKLF
j_call: TRBJ2-7; v_call: TRBV27; cdr3_aa: ASSFAPDSTYEQY
j_call: TRBJ1-3; v_call: TRBV5-1; cdr3_aa: ASSSTGGTSGNTIY
j_call: TRBJ2-7; v_call: TRBV4-2; cdr3_aa: ASSQDLAAVWYEQY
j_call: TRBJ2-3; v_call: TRBV4-2; cdr3_aa: ASSQDLAGWEAQY
j_call: TRBJ2-1; v_call: TRBV12-3/TRBV12-4; cdr3_aa: ASTVAGGDEQF
j_call: TRBJ1-4; v_call: TRBV10-1; cdr3_aa: ASSEPRDRGTNEKLF
j_call: TRBJ1-4; v_call: TRBV6-9; cdr3_aa: ASSRGEKLF
j_call: TRBJ2-7; v_call: TRBV7-8; cdr3_aa: ASSPGVHEQY
j_call: TRBJ2-5; v_call: TRBV29-1; cdr3_aa: SVSSVELVGRLQY
j_call: TRBJ1-2; v_call: TRBV5-1; cdr3_aa: ASSLAPGQHGVGYT
j_call: TRBJ1-1; v_call: TRBV6-5; cdr3_aa: ASGTGGTEAF
j_call: TRBJ2-7; v_call: TRBV27; cdr3_aa: ASSLYSDRGYEQY
j_call: TRBJ1-2; v_call: TRBV27; cdr3_aa: ASGKWTANYGYT
j_call: TRBJ2-5; v_call: TRBV7-3; cdr3_aa: ASSLVGGEETQY
j_call: TRBJ1-4; v_call: TRBV19; cdr3_aa: ASSPDRGPANEKLF
j_call: TRBJ2-1; v_call: TRBV9; cdr3_aa: ASSVGSSNYYNEQF
j_call: TRBJ1-5; v_call: TRBV6-5; cdr3_aa: ASSSDRNQPQH
j_call: TRBJ1-1; v_call: TRBV6-5; cdr3_aa: ASRQGGWTEAF
j_call: TRBJ2-2; v_call: TRBV21-1; cdr3_aa: ASSKVCRGTSESPPGELF
j_call: TRBJ2-5; v_call: TRBV5-5; cdr3_aa: ASSLTSGRRETQY
j_call: TRBJ2-7; v_call: TRBV5-1; cdr3_aa: ASSLDPTSAYEQY
j_call: TRBJ1-5; v_call: TRBV19; cdr3_aa: ASSFGTGGWQPQH
j_call: TRBJ2-7; v_call: TRBV27; cdr3_aa: ASSLLTTGFEQY
j_call: TRBJ2-1; v_call: TRBV5-4; cdr3_aa: ASSLGTPSGNEQF
j_call: TRBJ2-1; v_call: TRBV19; cdr3_aa: ASSGGRGANEQF
j_call: TRBJ1-5; v_call: TRBV7-2; cdr3_aa: ASSLRLGGQPQH
j_call: TRBJ2-7; v_call: TRBV5-4; cdr3_aa: ASTPGLAGNEQY
j_call: TRBJ1-5; v_call: TRBV27; cdr3_aa: ASSLGQGAGNQPQH
j_call: TRBJ2-6; v_call: TRBV11-2; cdr3_aa: ASSLGWARFSGANVLT
j_call: TRBJ1-2; v_call: TRBV25-1; cdr3_aa: ASSAGTYGYT
j_call: TRBJ2-5; v_call: TRBV28; cdr3_aa: ASTIRGSFQETQY
j_call: TRBJ2-7; v_call: TRBV29-1; cdr3_aa: SVLKGEQY
j_call: TRBJ2-3; v_call: TRBV4-1; cdr3_aa: ASSRASSTDTQY
j_call: TRBJ2-7; v_call: TRBV7-8; cdr3_aa: ASTHGGGGATYEQY
j_call: TRBJ2-7; v_call: TRBV27; cdr3_aa: ASSSGTLSYEQY
j_call: TRBJ2-7; v_call: TRBV7-6; cdr3_aa: ASSLDRGPSYEQY
j_call: TRBJ2-1; v_call: TRBV9; cdr3_aa: ASTQGSSYNEQF
j_call: TRBJ1-1; v_call: TRBV27; cdr3_aa: ASSLSKQGNTEAF
j_call: TRBJ2-6; v_call: TRBV19; cdr3_aa: ASSIGGRGANVLT
j_call: TRBJ2-1; v_call: TRBV27; cdr3_aa: ASSFASGVYNEQF
j_call: TRBJ2-7; v_call: TRBV19; cdr3_aa: ASSIDTDRYPYEQY
j_call: TRBJ2-1; v_call: TRBV7-9; cdr3_aa: ASSLPRYDNEQF
j_call: TRBJ1-5; v_call: TRBV11-2; cdr3_aa: ASSLEPRDRGEYSNQPQH
j_call: TRBJ2-3; v_call: TRBV7-3; cdr3_aa: ASSWGTGGVTDTQY